This T cell receptor (beta chain) derives from a study of tumor and adjacent non-tumor tissue in lung cancer. Study-level points and caveats: Normal lung showed higher cumulative top 100 clone frequency than tumor. Tumor tissue had significantly higher TCR diversity than normal lung. Shorter survival was associated with higher TCR diversity in tumors.

This clonotype was counted at least ten times. Its cognate antigen is unknown. A modified ARM-PCR protocol with three rounds of nested PCR amplified TCRbeta. MiXCR, applied by TCRdb to the multiplex PCR reads, yields one record per CDR3 protein. Here the sample spans around 100,000 distinct CDR3 sequences, about 60% being singletons. CDR1 and CDR2 (germline): SGHNT, YYREEE (reference sequence). This CDR3 contains 16 residues. The germline V and J ends were trimmed by 0 bases and 3 bases, with 13 bases remaining between them. This sample's RNA came from whole unsorted tissue. The normal lung tissue was taken more than 3 cm from the tumor edge. Between August and November 2014, newly diagnosed, chemotherapy-naive lung cancer patients underwent thoracic surgery in China.

The sequenced sample was distant non-tumor lung tissue. The clonotype was recovered from a man aged 25 to 45 with non-small cell lung cancer. The chain uses TRBV5-4 and TRBJ1-3; D is unclear. CDR3 DNA sequence: TGTGCCAGCAGCTTGGATGAGGGTTCATATGGAAACACCATATATTTT. It encodes CASSLDEGSYGNTIYF. Together with reference TRBV5-4 and TRBJ1-3, the CDR3 gives the full variable domain: ETGVTQSPTHLIKTRGQQVTLRCSSQSGHNTVSWYQQALGQGPQFIFQYYREEENGRGNFPPRFSGLQFPNYSSELNVNALELDDSALYLCASSLDEGSYGNTIYFGEGSWLTVV.